These T cell receptor beta chains were read from a single sample in a study of T cells after yellow fever vaccination. Using its own MiXCR run on the 5' RACE reads, TCRdb lists one record per CDR3 protein. The table has roughly 520,000 distinct CDR3 sequences, 21% seen once. The sample was PBMCs, taken about 21 days after the first yellow fever vaccination. The receptors were sampled from a man between 18 and 29 years old who received the YFV17D yellow fever vaccine. CDR3s include the opening cysteine and the closing phenylalanine or tryptophan. Fields, in order: V gene, D gene, J gene, clone size, CDR3 protein, CDR3 DNA. A D gene is named only where the DNA matches it firmly. Only some rows state a clone size, as once, few, many or a class for expanded clones.

TRBV6-5,NA,TRBJ1-2,NA,CASSYSIAANYGYTF,TGTGCCAGCAGTTACTCGATCGCGGCTAACTATGGCTACACCTTC
TRBV7-2,NA,TRBJ1-1,few,CASSLWGGGTEAFF,TGTGCCAGCAGCTTATGGGGTGGCGGCACTGAAGCTTTCTTT
TRBV12-3/TRBV12-4,NA,TRBJ1-1,NA,CASSIRDQDTEAFF,TGTGCCAGCTCGATCCGGGACCAGGACACTGAAGCTTTCTTT
TRBV28,NA,TRBJ1-5,few,CASARRQPQHF,TGTGCCAGCGCCCGGAGGCAGCCCCAGCATTTT
TRBV4-1,NA,TRBJ1-3,NA,CASSQRSSGNTIYF,TGCGCCAGCAGCCAACGATCATCGGGGAACACCATATATTTT
TRBV20-1,NA,TRBJ2-3,few,CSASVVMDVSSTDTQYF,TGCAGTGCTAGTGTTGTCATGGACGTTTCTAGCACAGATACGCAGTATTTT
TRBV28,TRBD2,TRBJ2-3,few,CASRPGTSGGIDTQYF,TGTGCCAGCAGGCCGGGGACTAGCGGGGGGATAGATACGCAGTATTTT
TRBV3-1,TRBD1,TRBJ2-3,NA,CASSRLQGADTQYF,TGTGCCAGCAGCCGCTTACAGGGGGCTGATACGCAGTATTTT
TRBV9,TRBD1,TRBJ2-3,few,CASSGPGGVTDTQYF,TGTGCCAGCAGCGGTCCAGGGGGCGTCACAGATACGCAGTATTTT
TRBV12-3/TRBV12-4,TRBD1,TRBJ2-7,NA,CASSFWTGPYEQYF,TGTGCCAGCAGTTTCTGGACAGGTCCTTACGAGCAGTACTTC
TRBV28,TRBD1,TRBJ2-5,NA,CASGGQGGSETQYF,TGTGCCAGCGGTGGACAGGGTGGGTCGGAGACCCAGTACTTC
TRBV3-1,NA,TRBJ2-7,NA,CASRASEGPEQYF,TGTGCCAGTCGGGCGTCGGAGGGGCCCGAGCAGTACTTC
TRBV20-1,TRBD1,TRBJ1-6,few,CSARDDRVTRWPLHF,TGCAGTGCTAGGGACGACAGGGTAACACGGTGGCCCCTCCACTTT
TRBV5-1,TRBD1,TRBJ2-1,NA,CASSHSGQGVNEQFF,TGCGCCAGCAGCCATTCCGGACAGGGGGTCAATGAGCAGTTCTTC
TRBV5-4,NA,TRBJ1-2,NA,CASSRGTDKNYTF,TGTGCCAGCAGCCGCGGGACCGATAAGAACTACACCTTC
TRBV20-1,NA,TRBJ1-5,NA,CSARDPNQPQHF,TGCAGTGCTAGAGATCCCAATCAGCCCCAGCATTTT
TRBV5-6,TRBD1,TRBJ1-1,few,CASSPLTGGRTEAFF,TGTGCCAGCAGCCCACTGACAGGGGGCAGGACTGAAGCTTTCTTT
TRBV7-9,TRBD1,TRBJ1-5,NA,CASSPQGALQPQHF,TGTGCCAGCAGTCCACAGGGGGCGCTTCAGCCCCAGCATTTT
TRBV6-1,TRBD1,TRBJ2-1,NA,CASRAGGNEQFF,TGTGCCAGCAGGGCAGGGGGCAATGAGCAGTTCTTC
TRBV4-3,NA,TRBJ2-5,few,CASSQDQGQETQYF,TGCGCCAGCAGCCAAGATCAGGGCCAAGAGACCCAGTACTTC
TRBV9,TRBD2,TRBJ2-3,NA,CASSTGGPTDTQYF,TGTGCCAGCAGCACGGGGGGGCCCACAGATACGCAGTATTTT
TRBV7-2,TRBD2,TRBJ2-5,NA,CASSFQRGEGETQYF,TGTGCCAGCAGCTTTCAGCGGGGGGAGGGGGAGACCCAGTACTTC
TRBV18,NA,TRBJ2-6,few,CASSPQDLSGANVLTF,TGTGCCAGCTCACCACAGGATCTCTCTGGGGCCAACGTCCTGACTTTC
TRBV19,NA,TRBJ2-3,NA,CASSTRDLSLSDTQYF,TGTGCCAGTAGTACCCGCGATTTGTCATTGTCAGATACGCAGTATTTT
TRBV6-2/TRBV6-3,TRBD2,TRBJ2-1,few,CASSGPESSGGMQFF,TGTGCCAGCAGTGGACCGGAATCTAGCGGGGGGATGCAGTTCTTC
TRBV11-2,NA,TRBJ2-5,few,CASSLAGVSVTQYF,TGTGCCAGCAGCTTAGCTGGGGTTAGCGTGACCCAGTACTTC
TRBV5-1,NA,TRBJ2-7,NA,CASSLTGPHYEQYF,TGCGCCAGCAGCCTTACGGGACCGCACTACGAGCAGTACTTC
TRBV15,NA,TRBJ2-7,few,CATSRDHLDEQYF,TGTGCCACCAGCAGAGATCACCTGGACGAGCAGTACTTC
TRBV5-1,TRBD1,TRBJ1-2,NA,CASSPRQGNLYNYGYTF,TGCGCCAGCAGCCCAAGACAGGGGAACCTTTATAACTATGGCTACACCTTC
TRBV5-6,NA,TRBJ2-5,few,CATRGQGGLETQYF,TGTGCCACAAGGGGCCAGGGGGGTCTAGAGACCCAGTACTTC
TRBV4-3,TRBD1,TRBJ2-3,NA,CASSQGATGLAETQYF,TGCGCCAGCAGCCAAGGGGCGACAGGGTTGGCAGAGACGCAGTATTTT
TRBV7-2,NA,TRBJ2-5,few,CASKTSQQETQYF,TGTGCCAGCAAAACTAGTCAACAGGAGACCCAGTACTTC
TRBV4-1,NA,TRBJ1-5,NA,CASSQGAGIGHQPQHF,TGCGCCAGCAGCCAAGGGGCGGGGATAGGCCATCAGCCCCAGCATTTT
TRBV6-5,NA,TRBJ2-2,NA,CASSYTRTGELFF,TGTGCCAGCAGTTACACACGGACCGGGGAGCTGTTTTTT
TRBV25-1,NA,TRBJ2-5,NA,CASSELDREGETQYF,TGTGCCAGCAGTGAACTAGACAGGGAGGGAGAGACCCAGTACTTC
TRBV10-3,NA,TRBJ2-7,many,CAISVGPTYEQYF,TGTGCCATCAGTGTCGGACCTACCTACGAGCAGTACTTC
TRBV27,TRBD2,TRBJ2-1,few,CASTTSGAYNEQFF,TGTGCCAGCACTACTAGCGGGGCTTACAATGAGCAGTTCTTC
TRBV2,NA,TRBJ2-2,NA,CASSEAPGAGELFF,TGTGCCAGCAGTGAAGCTCCGGGGGCCGGGGAGCTGTTTTTT
TRBV12-3/TRBV12-4,NA,TRBJ1-1,many,CASSRYTEAFF,TGTGCCAGCAGCAGATACACTGAAGCTTTCTTT
TRBV10-3,TRBD1,TRBJ2-2,NA,CAISESTGATGELFF,TGTGCCATCAGTGAGTCGACAGGGGCTACCGGGGAGCTGTTTTTT
TRBV4-3,NA,TRBJ2-7,few,CASSQGGISEQYF,TGCGCCAGCAGCCAAGGTGGTATCTCCGAGCAGTACTTC
TRBV12-3/TRBV12-4,NA,TRBJ1-5,NA,CASSFSRGPPYSNQPQHF,TGTGCCAGCAGTTTTTCCAGGGGCCCCCCTTATAGCAATCAGCCCCAGCATTTT
TRBV11-2,NA,TRBJ2-5,NA,CASSFYPGEETQYF,TGTGCCAGCAGCTTCTACCCTGGGGAAGAGACCCAGTACTTC